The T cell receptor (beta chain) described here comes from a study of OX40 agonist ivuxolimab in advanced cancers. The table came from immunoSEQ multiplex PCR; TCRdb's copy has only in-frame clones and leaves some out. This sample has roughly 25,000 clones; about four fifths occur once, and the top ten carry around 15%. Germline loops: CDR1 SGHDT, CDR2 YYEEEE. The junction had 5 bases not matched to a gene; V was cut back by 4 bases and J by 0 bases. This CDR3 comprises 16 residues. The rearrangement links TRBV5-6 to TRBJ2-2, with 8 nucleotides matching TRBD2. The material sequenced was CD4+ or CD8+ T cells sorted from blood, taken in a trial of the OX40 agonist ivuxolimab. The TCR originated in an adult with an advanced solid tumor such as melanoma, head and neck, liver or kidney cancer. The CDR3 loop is CASSRAGESNTGELFF. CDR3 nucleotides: TGTGCCAGCAGCCGAGCGGGAGAGTCGAACACCGGGGAGCTGTTTTTT. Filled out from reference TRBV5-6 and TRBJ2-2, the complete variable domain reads DAGVTQSPTHLIKTRGQQVTLRCSPKSGHDTVSWYQQALGQGPQFIFQYYEEEERQRGNFPDRFSGHQFPNYSSELNVNALLLGDSALYLCASSRAGESNTGELFFGEGSRLTVL.